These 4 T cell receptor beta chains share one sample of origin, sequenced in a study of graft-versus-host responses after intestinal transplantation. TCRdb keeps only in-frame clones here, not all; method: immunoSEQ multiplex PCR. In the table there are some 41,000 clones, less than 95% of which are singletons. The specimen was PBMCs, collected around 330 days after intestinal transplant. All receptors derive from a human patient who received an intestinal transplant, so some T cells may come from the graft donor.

The chain's CDR3 is CASSQGHRDYEQYF. The CDR3, as DNA: TGTGCCAGCAGCCAAGGCCACAGGGACTACGAGCAGTACTTC. The rearrangement joins TRBV4-2 to TRBJ2-7, with D perhaps matching TRBD1 (6 bases). The CDR3 contains 14 residues. Per the germline V gene, CDR1 is LGHNA and CDR2 is YNFKEQ. The germline V and J ends were trimmed by 1 base and 3 bases, with 10 bases remaining between them.

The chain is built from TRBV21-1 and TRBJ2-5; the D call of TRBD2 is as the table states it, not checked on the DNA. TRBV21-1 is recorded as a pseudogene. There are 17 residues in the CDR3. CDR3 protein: CASSKARWVGYQETQYF. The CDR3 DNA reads TGTGCCAGCAGCAAAGCGCGGTGGGTCGGGTACCAAGAGACCCAGTACTTC.

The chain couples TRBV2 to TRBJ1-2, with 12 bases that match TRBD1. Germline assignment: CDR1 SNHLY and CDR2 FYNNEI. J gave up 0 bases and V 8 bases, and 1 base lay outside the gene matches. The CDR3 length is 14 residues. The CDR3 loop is CASGTGGANYGYTF. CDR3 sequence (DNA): TGTGCCAGCGGGACAGGGGGCGCTAACTATGGCTACACCTTC. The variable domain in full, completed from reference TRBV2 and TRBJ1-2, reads EPEVTQTPSHQVTQMGQEVILRCVPISNHLYFYWYRQILGQKVEFLVSFYNNEISEKSEIFDDQFSVERPDGSNFTLKIRSTKLEDSAMYFCASGTGGANYGYTFGSGTRLTVV.

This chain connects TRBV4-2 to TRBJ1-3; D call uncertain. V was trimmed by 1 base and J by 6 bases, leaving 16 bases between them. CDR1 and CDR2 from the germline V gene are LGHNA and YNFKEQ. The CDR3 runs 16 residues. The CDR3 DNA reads TGTGCCAGCAGCCAAGTGCTGCAGGTGATGCAAAACACCATATATTTT. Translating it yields CASSQVLQVMQNTIYF.